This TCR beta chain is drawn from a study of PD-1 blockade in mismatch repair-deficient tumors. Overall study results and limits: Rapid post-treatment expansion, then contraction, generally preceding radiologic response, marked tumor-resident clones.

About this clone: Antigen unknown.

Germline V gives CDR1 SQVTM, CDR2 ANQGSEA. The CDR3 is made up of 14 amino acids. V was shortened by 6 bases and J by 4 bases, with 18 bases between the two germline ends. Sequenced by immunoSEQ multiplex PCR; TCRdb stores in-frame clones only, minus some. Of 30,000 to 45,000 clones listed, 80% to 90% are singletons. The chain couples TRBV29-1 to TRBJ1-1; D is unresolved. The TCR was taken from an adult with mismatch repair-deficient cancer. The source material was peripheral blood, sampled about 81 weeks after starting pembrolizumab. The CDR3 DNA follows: TGCAGCGTGGCCCCGGAAGCCTCGACCACTGAAGCTTTCTTT. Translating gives CSVAPEASTTEAFF.